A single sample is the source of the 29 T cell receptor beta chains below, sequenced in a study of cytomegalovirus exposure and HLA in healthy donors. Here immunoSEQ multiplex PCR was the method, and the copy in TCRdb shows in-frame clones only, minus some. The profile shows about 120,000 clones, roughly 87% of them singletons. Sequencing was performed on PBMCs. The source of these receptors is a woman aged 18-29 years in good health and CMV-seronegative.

CDR3 sequence: CASSLGGRTGVVTEAFF. The DNA of the CDR3 is TGTGCCAGCAGCTTGGGAGGCCGGACAGGGGTCGTCACTGAAGCTTTCTTT. The chain employs TRBV5-6 and TRBJ1-1; 9 bases are shared with TRBD1. The V gene end was trimmed by 0 bases and the J gene end by 4 bases; junction bases not matched to a gene: 10. The CDR3 totals 17 residues. Germline CDR1 reads SGHDT; CDR2 reads YYEEEE.

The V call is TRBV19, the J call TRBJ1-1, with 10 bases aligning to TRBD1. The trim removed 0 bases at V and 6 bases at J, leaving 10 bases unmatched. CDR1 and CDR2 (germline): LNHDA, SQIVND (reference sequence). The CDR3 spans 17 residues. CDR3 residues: CASSIDLGGQGSAEAFF. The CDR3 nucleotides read TGTGCCAGTAGTATAGATCTAGGGGGACAGGGGAGCGCTGAAGCTTTCTTT.

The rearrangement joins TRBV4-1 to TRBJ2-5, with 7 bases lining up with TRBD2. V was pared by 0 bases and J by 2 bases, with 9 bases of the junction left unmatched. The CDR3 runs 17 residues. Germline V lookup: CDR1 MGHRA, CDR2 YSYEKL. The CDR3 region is CASSQDWRGKGQETQYF. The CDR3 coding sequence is TGCGCCAGCAGCCAAGATTGGCGGGGGAAGGGACAAGAGACCCAGTACTTC.

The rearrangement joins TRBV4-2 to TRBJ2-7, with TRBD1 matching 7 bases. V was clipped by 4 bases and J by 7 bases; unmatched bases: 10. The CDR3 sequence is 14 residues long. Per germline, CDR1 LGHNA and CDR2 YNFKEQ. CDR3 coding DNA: TGTGCCAGCAGCCGTCTCGACAGGGTGGGGGAGCAGTACTTC. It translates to CASSRLDRVGEQYF.

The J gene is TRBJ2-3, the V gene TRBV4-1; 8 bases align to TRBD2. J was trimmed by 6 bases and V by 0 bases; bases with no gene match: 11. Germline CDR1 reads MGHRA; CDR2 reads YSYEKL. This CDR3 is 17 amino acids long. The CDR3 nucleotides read TGCGCCAGCAGCCAAGAAACGGGGCGGGGGGTTCGGGATACGCAGTATTTT. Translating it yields CASSQETGRGVRDTQYF.

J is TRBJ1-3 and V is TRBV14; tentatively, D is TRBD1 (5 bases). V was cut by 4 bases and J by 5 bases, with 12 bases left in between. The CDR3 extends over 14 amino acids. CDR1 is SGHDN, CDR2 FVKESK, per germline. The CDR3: CASSLPGHRNTIYF. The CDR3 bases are TGTGCCAGCAGCCTACCAGGACACAGAAACACCATATATTTT.

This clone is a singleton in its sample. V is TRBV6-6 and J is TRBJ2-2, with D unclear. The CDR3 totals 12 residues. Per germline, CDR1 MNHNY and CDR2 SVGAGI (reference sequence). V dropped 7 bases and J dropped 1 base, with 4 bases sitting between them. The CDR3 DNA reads TGTGCCAGCACCCAGAACACCGGGGAGCTGTTTTTT. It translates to CASTQNTGELFF.

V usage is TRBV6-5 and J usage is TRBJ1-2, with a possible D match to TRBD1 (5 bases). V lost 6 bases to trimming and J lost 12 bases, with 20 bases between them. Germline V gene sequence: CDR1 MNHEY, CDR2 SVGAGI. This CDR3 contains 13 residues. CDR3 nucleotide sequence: TGTGCCAGCAGGGGGGGGTCCTCTATCCGGCACACCTTC. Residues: CASRGGSSIRHTF.

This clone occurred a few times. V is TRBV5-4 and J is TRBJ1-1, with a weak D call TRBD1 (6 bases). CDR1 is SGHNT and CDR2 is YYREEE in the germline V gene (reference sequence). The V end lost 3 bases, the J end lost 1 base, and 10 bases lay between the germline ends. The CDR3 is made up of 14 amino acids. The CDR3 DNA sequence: TGTGCCAGCAGCTCACAGGGAGAGAACACTGAAGCTTTCTTT. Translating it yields CASSSQGENTEAFF.

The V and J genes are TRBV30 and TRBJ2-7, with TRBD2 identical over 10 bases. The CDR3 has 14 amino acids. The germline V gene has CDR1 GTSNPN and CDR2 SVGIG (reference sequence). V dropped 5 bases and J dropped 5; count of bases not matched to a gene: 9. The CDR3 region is CAWSAGGPLNEQYF. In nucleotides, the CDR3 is TGTGCCTGGTCAGCGGGAGGGCCGTTGAACGAGCAGTACTTC.

In DNA form, the CDR3 reads TGTGCTAGTGGTCCGCGGACTAGCGGAGGCGATGAGCAGTTCTTC. Residues: CASGPRTSGGDEQFF. V usage is TRBV12-5 and J usage is TRBJ2-1; 10 nucleotides align to TRBD2. CDR1 and CDR2 (germline): LGHNT, FRNRAP. With V trimmed by 5 bases and J by 8 bases, 9 bases remained unmatched. The length of the CDR3 is 15 residues.

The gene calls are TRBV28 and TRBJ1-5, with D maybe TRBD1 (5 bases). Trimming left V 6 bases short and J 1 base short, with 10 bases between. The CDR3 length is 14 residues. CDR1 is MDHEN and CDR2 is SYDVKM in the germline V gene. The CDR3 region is CASRGGVSNQPQHF. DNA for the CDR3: TGTGCCAGCAGGGGGGGGGTGAGCAATCAGCCCCAGCATTTT.

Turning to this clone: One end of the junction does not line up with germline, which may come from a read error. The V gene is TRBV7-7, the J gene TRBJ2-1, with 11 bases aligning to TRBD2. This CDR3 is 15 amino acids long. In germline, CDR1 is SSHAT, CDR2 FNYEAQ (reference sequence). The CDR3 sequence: CASSVAGGPYNEQFF. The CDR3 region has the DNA TGTGCCAGCAGCGTAGCGGGGGGGCCCTACAATGAGCAGTTCTTC.

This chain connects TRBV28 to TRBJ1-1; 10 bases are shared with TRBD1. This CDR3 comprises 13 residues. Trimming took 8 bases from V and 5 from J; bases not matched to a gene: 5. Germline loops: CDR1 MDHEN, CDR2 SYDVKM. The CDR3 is CASWTGGKTEAFF. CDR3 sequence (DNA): TGTGCCAGCTGGACAGGGGGAAAAACTGAAGCTTTCTTT.

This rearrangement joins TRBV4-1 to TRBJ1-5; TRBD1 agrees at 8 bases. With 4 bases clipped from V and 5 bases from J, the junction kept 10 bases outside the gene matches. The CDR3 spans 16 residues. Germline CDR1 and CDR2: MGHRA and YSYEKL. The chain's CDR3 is CASSLSRGLADQPQHF. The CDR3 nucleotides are TGCGCCAGCAGCCTTTCCAGGGGGCTGGCCGATCAGCCCCAGCATTTT.

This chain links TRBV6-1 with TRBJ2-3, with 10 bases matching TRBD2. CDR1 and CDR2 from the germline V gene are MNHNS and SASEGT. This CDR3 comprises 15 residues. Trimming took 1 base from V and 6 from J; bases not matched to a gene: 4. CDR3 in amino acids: CASSEESSGGDTQYF. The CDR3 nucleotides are TGTGCCAGCAGTGAAGAGAGTAGCGGGGGGGATACGCAGTATTTT.

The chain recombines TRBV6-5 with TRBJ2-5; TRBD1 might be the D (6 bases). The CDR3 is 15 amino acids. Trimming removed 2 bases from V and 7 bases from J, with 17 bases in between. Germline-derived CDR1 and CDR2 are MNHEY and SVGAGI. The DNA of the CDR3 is TGTGCCAGCAGTTACGAGAGGGGGAGTATGGGGACCCAGTACTTC. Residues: CASSYERGSMGTQYF.

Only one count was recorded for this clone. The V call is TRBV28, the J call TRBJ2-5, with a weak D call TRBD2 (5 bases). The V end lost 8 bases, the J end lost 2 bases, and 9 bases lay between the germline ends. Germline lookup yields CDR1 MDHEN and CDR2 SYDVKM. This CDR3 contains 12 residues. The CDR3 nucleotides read TGTGCCAGCCACCGGGGACAAGAGACCCAGTACTTC. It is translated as CASHRGQETQYF.

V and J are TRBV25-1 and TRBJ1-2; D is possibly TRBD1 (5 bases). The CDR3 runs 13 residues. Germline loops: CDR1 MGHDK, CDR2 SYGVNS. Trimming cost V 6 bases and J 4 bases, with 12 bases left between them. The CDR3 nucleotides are TGTGCCAGCAGAAGCCAGGACATCTATGGCTACACCTTC. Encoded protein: CASRSQDIYGYTF.

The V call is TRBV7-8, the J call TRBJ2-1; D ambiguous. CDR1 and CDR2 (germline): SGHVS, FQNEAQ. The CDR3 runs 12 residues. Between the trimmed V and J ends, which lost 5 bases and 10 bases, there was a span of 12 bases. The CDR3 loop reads CASSPSWQEQFF. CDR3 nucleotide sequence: TGTGCCAGCAGCCCGTCCTGGCAAGAGCAGTTCTTC.

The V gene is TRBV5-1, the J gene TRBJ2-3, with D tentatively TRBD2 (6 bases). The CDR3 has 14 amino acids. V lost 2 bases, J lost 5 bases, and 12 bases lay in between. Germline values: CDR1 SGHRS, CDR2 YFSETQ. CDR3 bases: TGCGCCAGCAGCTTTAACGGGGGAGGAGATACGCAGTATTTT. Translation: CASSFNGGGDTQYF.

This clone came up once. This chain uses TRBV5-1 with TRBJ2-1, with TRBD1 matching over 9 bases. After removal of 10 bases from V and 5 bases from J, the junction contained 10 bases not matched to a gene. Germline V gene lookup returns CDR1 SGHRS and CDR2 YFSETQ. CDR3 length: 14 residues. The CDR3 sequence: CASAPTGGNNEQFF. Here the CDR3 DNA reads TGCGCCTCAGCTCCGACAGGGGGTAACAATGAGCAGTTCTTC.

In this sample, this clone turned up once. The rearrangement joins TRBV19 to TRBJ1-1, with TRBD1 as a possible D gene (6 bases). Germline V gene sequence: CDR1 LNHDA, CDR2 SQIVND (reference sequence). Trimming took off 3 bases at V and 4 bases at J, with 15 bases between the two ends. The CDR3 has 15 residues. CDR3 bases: TGTGCCAGTAGTATTACCGGCCCAGGGGTCACTGAAGCTTTCTTT. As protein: CASSITGPGVTEAFF.

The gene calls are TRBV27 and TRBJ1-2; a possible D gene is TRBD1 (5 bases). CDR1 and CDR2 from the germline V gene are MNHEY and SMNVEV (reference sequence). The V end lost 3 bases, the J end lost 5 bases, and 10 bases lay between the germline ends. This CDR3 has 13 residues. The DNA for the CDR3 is TGTGCCAGCAGTTTCGGCAGGGATTATGGCTACACCTTC. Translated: CASSFGRDYGYTF.

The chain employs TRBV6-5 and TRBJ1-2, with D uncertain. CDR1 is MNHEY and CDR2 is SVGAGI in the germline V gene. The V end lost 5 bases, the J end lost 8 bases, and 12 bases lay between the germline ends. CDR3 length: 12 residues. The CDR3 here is CASSPGWQGYTF. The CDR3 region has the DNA TGTGCCAGCAGTCCGGGGTGGCAGGGCTACACCTTC.

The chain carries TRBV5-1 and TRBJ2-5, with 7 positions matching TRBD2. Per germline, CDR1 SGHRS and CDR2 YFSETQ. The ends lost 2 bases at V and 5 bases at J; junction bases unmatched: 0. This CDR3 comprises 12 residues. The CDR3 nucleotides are TGCGCCAGCAGCTTCGGGGGGGAGACCCAGTACTTC. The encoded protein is CASSFGGETQYF. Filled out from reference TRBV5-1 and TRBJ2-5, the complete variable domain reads KAGVTQTPRYLIKTRGQQVTLSCSPISGHRSVSWYQQTPGQGLQFLFEYFSETQRNKGNFPGRFSGRQFSNSRSEMNVSTLELGDSALYLCASSFGGETQYFGPGTRLLVL.

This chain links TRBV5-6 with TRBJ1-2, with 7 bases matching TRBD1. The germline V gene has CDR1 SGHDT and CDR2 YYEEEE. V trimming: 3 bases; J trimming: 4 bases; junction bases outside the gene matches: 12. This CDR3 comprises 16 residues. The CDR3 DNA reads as TGTGCCAGCAGCTCCTATTACCGGGACAGTGCCTATGGCTACACCTTC. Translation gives CASSSYYRDSAYGYTF.

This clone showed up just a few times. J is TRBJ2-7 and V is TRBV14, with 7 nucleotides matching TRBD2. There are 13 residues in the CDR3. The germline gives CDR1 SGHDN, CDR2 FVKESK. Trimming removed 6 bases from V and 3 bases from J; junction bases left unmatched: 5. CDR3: CASSLASGYEQYF. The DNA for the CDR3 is TGTGCCAGCAGTCTGGCTAGCGGCTACGAGCAGTACTTC.

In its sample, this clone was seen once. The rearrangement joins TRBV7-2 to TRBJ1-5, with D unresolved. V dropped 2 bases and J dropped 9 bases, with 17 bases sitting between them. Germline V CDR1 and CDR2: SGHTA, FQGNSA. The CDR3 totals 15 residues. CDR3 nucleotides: TGTGCCAGCAGCTTATTTTCCGGAGCCGAAGGGCCCCAGCATTTT. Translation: CASSLFSGAEGPQHF.